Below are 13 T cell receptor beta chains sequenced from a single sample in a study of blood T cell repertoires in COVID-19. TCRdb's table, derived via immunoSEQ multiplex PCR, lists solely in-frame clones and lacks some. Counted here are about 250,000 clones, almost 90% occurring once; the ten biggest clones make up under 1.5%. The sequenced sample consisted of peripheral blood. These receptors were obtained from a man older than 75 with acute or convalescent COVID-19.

The CDR3 loop is CASSLARTSGGADTQYF. The DNA of the CDR3 is TGTGCCAGCAGCTTGGCCAGGACTAGCGGGGGGGCAGATACGCAGTATTTT. The genes are TRBV5-4 and TRBJ2-3; TRBD2 matches at 15 bases. This CDR3 has 17 amino acids. After removal of 0 bases from V and 4 bases from J, the junction contained 3 bases not matched to a gene. The V gene's germline CDR1 is SGHNT and CDR2 YYREEE (reference sequence).

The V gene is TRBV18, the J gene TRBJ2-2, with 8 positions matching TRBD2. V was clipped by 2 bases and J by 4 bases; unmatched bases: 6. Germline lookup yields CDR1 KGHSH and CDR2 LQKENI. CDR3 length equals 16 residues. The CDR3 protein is CASSPNSGRVTGELFF. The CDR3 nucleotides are TGTGCCAGCTCACCAAACAGCGGGAGAGTCACCGGGGAGCTGTTTTTT.

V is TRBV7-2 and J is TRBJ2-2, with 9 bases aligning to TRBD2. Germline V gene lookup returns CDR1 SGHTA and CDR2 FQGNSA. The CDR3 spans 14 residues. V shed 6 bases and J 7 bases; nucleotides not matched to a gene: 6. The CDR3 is CASSRGLAIGELFF. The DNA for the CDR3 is TGTGCCAGCAGTCGTGGACTAGCGATCGGGGAGCTGTTTTTT. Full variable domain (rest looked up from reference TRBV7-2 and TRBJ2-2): GAGVSQSPSNKVTEKGKDVELRCDPISGHTALYWYRQSLGQGLEFLIYFQGNSAPDKSGLPSDRFSAERTGGSVSTLTIQRTQQEDSAVYLCASSRGLAIGELFFGEGSRLTVL.

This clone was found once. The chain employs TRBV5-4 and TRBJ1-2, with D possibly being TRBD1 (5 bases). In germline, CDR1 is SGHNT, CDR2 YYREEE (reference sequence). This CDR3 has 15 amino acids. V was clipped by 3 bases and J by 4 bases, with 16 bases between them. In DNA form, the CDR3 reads TGTGCCAGCAGCTCCTGGCAGGGTCCCTCCTATGGCTACACCTTC. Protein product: CASSSWQGPSYGYTF. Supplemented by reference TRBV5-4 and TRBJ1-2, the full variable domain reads ETGVTQSPTHLIKTRGQQVTLRCSSQSGHNTVSWYQQALGQGPQFIFQYYREEENGRGNFPPRFSGLQFPNYSSELNVNALELDDSALYLCASSSWQGPSYGYTFGSGTRLTVV.

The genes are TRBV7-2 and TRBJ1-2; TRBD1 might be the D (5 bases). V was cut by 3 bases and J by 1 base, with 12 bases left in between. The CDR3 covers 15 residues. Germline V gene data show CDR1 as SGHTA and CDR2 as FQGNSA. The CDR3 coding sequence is TGTGCCAGCAGCTTGGCGGGGGGTTTTAACTATGGCTACACCTTC. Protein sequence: CASSLAGGFNYGYTF.

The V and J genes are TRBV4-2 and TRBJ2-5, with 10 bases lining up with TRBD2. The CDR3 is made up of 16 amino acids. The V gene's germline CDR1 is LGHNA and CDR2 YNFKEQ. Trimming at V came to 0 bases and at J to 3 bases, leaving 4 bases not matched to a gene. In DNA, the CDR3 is TGTGCCAGCAGCCAAGATTGGCTAGCGGGGGAAGAGACCCAGTACTTC. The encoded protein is CASSQDWLAGEETQYF.

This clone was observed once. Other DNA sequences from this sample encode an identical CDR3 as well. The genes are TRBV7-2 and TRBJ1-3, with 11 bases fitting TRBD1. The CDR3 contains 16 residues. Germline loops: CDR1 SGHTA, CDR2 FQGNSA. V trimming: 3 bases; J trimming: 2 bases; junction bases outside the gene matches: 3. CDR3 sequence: CASSLRGQGAGNTIYF. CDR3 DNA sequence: TGTGCCAGCAGCTTGCGGGGACAGGGGGCTGGAAACACCATATATTTT.

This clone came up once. The CDR3 is CASSLLSTGELFF. CDR3 nucleotides: TGCGCCAGCAGCTTGTTGAGTACCGGGGAGCTGTTTTTT. The V and J genes are TRBV5-1 and TRBJ2-2; D is unclear. The CDR3 is made up of 13 amino acids. The V and J ends lost 1 base and 5 bases respectively, with 6 bases between them. Germline CDR1 reads SGHRS; CDR2 reads YFSETQ.

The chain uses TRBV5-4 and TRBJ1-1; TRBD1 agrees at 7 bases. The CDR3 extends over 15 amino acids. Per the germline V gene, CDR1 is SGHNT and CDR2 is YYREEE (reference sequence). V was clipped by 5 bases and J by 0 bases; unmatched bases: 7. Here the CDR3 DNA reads TGTGCCAGCAGAAGAGACAGGGATATGAACACTGAAGCTTTCTTT. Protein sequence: CASRRDRDMNTEAFF.

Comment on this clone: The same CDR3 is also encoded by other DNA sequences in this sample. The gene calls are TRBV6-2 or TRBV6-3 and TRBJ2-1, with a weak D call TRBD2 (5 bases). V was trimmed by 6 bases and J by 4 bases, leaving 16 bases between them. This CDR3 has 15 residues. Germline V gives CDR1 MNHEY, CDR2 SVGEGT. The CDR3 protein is CASSPLGLAYNEQFF. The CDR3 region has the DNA TGTGCCAGCAGCCCTCTAGGACTCGCTTACAATGAGCAGTTCTTC.

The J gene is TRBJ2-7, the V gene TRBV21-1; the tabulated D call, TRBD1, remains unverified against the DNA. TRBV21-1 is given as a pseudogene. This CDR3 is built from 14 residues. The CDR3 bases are TGTGCCAGCAATACGGACAGGGGGACTTACGAGCAGTACTTC. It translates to CASNTDRGTYEQYF.

Written as DNA, the CDR3 is TGTGCCAGCAGCGGAACGACAGACTATGGCTACACCTTC. Protein sequence: CASSGTTDYGYTF. V usage is TRBV14 and J usage is TRBJ1-2, with D perhaps matching TRBD1 (5 bases). Germline CDR1 is SGHDN and CDR2 is FVKESK. This CDR3 spans 13 amino acids. The germline V and J ends were trimmed by 5 bases and 3 bases, with 10 bases remaining between them.

The DNA for the CDR3 is TGTGCCAGCAGAAGAGGACAGGGACCGGACTATGGCTACACCTTC. Translation: CASRRGQGPDYGYTF. The rearrangement uses TRBV6-6 and TRBJ1-2; TRBD1 matches at 8 bases. This CDR3 contains 15 residues. Per the germline V gene, CDR1 is MNHNY and CDR2 is SVGAGI (reference sequence). The V segment lost 6 bases and the J segment 3 bases; nucleotides outside the gene matches: 9.